This TCR beta chain stems from a study of technical replicates of blood from a few donors. Only in-frame clones appear in the TCRdb table, and some are missing; sequencing was by immunoSEQ multiplex PCR. The sample yields fewer than 60,000 clones, more than 85% seen once. J was trimmed by 2 bases and V by 0 bases; bases with no gene match: 7. Germline CDR1 is SGDLS and CDR2 is YYNGEE. The CDR3 is made up of 17 amino acids. The rearrangement links TRBV9 to TRBJ2-3, with 9 positions matching TRBD2. The sequence derives from a human donor in good health. Some clones in this sample may be carry-over from other donors' samples. Input material: PBMCs. The CDR3 is CASSVGDSGGPTDTQYF. CDR3 in DNA: TGTGCCAGCAGCGTAGGTGATAGCGGGGGACCCACAGATACGCAGTATTTT.